The clone carrying this TCR beta chain was observed once. Its target is unknown. The record originates from a study of T cell repertoires in cytomegalovirus infection. Across the whole study: Used in the study were CMV epitopes, some recently identified and HLA-C-restricted, others well-studied and HLA-B-restricted. TCR beta signatures that were public indicated CMV infection and matching HLA type.

The CDR3 has 15 amino acids. Germline V CDR1 and CDR2: SGHRS, YFSETQ. The germline V and J ends were trimmed by 1 base and 11 bases, with 19 bases remaining between them. Study-wide findings and caveats: CMV carriers with the relevant HLA were identified by cumulative public TCR beta family frequency. HLA-C-restricted CMV-specific TCR beta clonotypes were dominant in the ex vivo response.

TCRdb redid the calling of the reads with MiXCR, one entry per CDR3 protein. The repertoire includes roughly 920,000 distinct CDR3 sequences, approximately 31% of them detected once, and about an eighth sits in the top ten. The sequence derives from a human donor in good health (CMV status not recorded). Some clones in this sample may be carry-over from other donors' samples. The rearrangement joins TRBV5-1 to TRBJ1-5, with D perhaps TRBD1 (6 bases). Specimen: cultured CD8+ T cells from PBMCs, collected from culture after CMV antigen stimulation. CDR3 sequence: CASSLTSGGAQAQHF. In DNA, the CDR3 is TGCGCCAGCAGCTTGACGTCTGGGGGGGCCCAGGCCCAGCATTTT.